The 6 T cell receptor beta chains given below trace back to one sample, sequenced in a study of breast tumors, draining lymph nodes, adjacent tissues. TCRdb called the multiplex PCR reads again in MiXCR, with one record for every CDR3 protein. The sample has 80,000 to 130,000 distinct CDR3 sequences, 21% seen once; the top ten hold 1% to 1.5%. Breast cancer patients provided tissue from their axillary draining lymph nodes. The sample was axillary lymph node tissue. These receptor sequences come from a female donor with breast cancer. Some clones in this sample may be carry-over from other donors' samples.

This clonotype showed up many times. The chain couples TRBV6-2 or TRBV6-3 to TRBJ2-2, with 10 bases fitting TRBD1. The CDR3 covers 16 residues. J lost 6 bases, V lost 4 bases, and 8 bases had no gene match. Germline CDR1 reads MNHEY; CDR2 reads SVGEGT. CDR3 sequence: CASSFLGTGVAGELFF. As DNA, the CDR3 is TGTGCCAGCAGTTTTTTGGGGACAGGGGTGGCCGGGGAGCTGTTTTTT.

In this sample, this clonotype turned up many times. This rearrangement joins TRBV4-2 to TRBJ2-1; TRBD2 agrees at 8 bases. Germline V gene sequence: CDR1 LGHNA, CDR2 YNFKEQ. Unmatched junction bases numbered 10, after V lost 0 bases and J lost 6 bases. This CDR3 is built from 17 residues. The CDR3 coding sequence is TGTGCCAGCAGCCAAGATATCACCGGGGGGGGTCGCAATGAGCAGTTCTTC. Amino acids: CASSQDITGGGRNEQFF.

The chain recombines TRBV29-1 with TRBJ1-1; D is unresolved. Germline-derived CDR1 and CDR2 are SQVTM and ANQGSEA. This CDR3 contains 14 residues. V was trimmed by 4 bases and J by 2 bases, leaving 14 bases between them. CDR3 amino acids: CSVVSIRRNTEAFF. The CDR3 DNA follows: TGCAGCGTTGTGTCAATTCGACGAAACACTGAAGCTTTCTTT. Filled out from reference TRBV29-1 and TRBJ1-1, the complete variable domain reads SAVISQKPSRDICQRGTSLTIQCQVDSQVTMMFWYRQQPGQSLTLIATANQGSEATYESGFVIDKFPISRPNLTFSTLTVSNMSPEDSSIYLCSVVSIRRNTEAFFGQGTRLTVV.

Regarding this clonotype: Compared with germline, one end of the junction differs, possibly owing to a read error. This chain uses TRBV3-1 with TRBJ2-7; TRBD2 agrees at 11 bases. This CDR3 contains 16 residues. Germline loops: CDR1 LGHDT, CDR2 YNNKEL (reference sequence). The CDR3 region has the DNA TGTGTCAGCAGCCACCCCGGGACTAGCGGAACCTACGAGCAGTACTTC. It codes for CVSSHPGTSGTYEQYF.

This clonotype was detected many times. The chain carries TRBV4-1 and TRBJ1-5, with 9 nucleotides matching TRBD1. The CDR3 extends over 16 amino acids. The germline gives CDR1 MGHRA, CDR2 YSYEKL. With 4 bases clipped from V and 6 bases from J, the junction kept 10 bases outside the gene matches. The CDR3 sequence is CASSPFRDRVSQPQHF. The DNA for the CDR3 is TGCGCCAGCAGCCCTTTCCGGGACAGGGTTAGTCAGCCCCAGCATTTT.

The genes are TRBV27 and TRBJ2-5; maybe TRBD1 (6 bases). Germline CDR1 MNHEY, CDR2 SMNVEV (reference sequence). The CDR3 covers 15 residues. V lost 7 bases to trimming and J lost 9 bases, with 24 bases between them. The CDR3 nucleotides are TGTGCCAGCAATCCCCAAGCACAACAGGGTTTGGCCCAGTACTTC. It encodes CASNPQAQQGLAQYF.